The T cell receptor (beta chain) under discussion was sequenced for a study of sequential checkpoint blockade in melanoma. Overall study: Randomization was 1:1 between first-line nivolumab→ipilimumab and ipilimumab→nivolumab. After both sequences, patients received maintenance nivolumab.

CDR1 is SEHNR and CDR2 is FQNEAQ in the germline V gene (reference sequence). This CDR3 region has 13 residues. Trimming stripped 1 base from V and 3 bases from J, with 6 bases between. The protocol was immunoSEQ multiplex PCR, while the TCRdb copy is restricted to in-frame clones and leaves out a portion. Found here are about 11,000 clones, around 73% of them singletons; the top ten hold over 9%. Treatment specified: randomized to nivolumab then ipilimumab (arm A) or the reverse (arm B). DNA-damaging chemotherapy had not been given to any patient beforehand. From thawed PBMCs, live CD3+CD8+ cells negative for CD19 and CD56 were sorted.

The clonotype was recovered from a human donor with melanoma. The starting material was CD8+ T cells sorted from blood (inferred from file names), obtained from a patient given nivolumab and ipilimumab in sequence. The genes are TRBV7-9 and TRBJ1-2; D gene ambiguous. This chain's CDR3 is CASSLGSDYGYTF. For the CDR3, the DNA is TGTGCCAGCAGCTTAGGGTCAGACTATGGCTACACCTTC. The entire variable domain, with the rest obtained from reference TRBV7-9 and TRBJ1-2, is as follows: DTGVSQNPRHKITKRGQNVTFRCDPISEHNRLYWYRQTLGQGPEFLTYFQNEAQLEKSRLLSDRFSAERPKGSFSTLEIQRTEQGDSAMYLCASSLGSDYGYTFGSGTRLTVV.